Listed below are T cell receptor beta chains from one sample, sequenced in a study of CD8 T cells in ankylosing spondylitis. TCRdb called the 5' RACE reads again in MiXCR, with one record for every CDR3 protein. In the table there are fewer than 500,000 distinct CDR3 sequences, approximately 26% of which are singletons. The sequencing input was blood, either unsorted or a sorted T cell fraction (not recorded which). These receptors were collected from a male donor with ankylosing spondylitis. The CDR3 runs from the conserved cysteine through the conserved F or W. The D gene is left open where the match is weak. Clone size is stated in some rows and not others, as once, few, many or a class when expanded.

v_call	d_call	j_call	clone_size	cdr3_nt	cdr3_aa
TRBV6-1	-	TRBJ1-1	few	TGTGCCAGCACCCGAAGGGGAGGGAATAGTGCTGAAGCTTTCTTT	CASTRRGGNSAEAFF
TRBV12-3/TRBV12-4	-	TRBJ2-5	few	TGTGCCAGCAGTTTCCGACAAGAGACCCAGTACTTC	CASSFRQETQYF
TRBV20-1	TRBD2	TRBJ2-1	few	TGCAGTGCAACCCCTCCGACTAGCGGGAGCTCCTACAATGAGCAGTTCTTC	CSATPPTSGSSYNEQFF
TRBV20-1	-	TRBJ1-5	-	TGCAGTGCTAGAGATCGAAGGACAGGCAATCAGCCCCAGCATTTT	CSARDRRTGNQPQHF
TRBV24-1	TRBD1	TRBJ1-5	few	TGTGCCACCAGTGATGGGACAGAATCTCAGCCCCAGCATTTT	CATSDGTESQPQHF
TRBV20-1	-	TRBJ2-3	few	TGCAGTGCTCGGCCTCCAGGGGTGGATACGCAGTATTTT	CSARPPGVDTQYF
TRBV5-1	-	TRBJ2-1	few	TGCGCCAGCAGCTTTAGCCGGGGGAATGAGCAGTTCTTC	CASSFSRGNEQFF
TRBV20-1	-	TRBJ2-7	-	TGCAGTGCTAGAAAGGTTGGGCCAGGAGATGATTACGAGCAGTACTTC	CSARKVGPGDDYEQYF
TRBV6-2/TRBV6-3	TRBD1	TRBJ2-4	-	TGTGCCAGCAGTCTTTGGACAGGGGGCAACATTCAGTACTTC	CASSLWTGGNIQYF
TRBV12-3/TRBV12-4	-	TRBJ2-6	-	TGTGCCAGCAGTTTTGTAGGGTCTGGGGCCAACGTCCTGACTTTC	CASSFVGSGANVLTF
TRBV11-2	-	TRBJ1-2	many	TGTGCCAGCAGCTTAACGACGACGGGGAACTATGGCTACACCTTC	CASSLTTTGNYGYTF
TRBV24-1	-	TRBJ2-1	few	TGTGCCACCAGTGACCAGAGACGGGGCTCCTACAATGAGCAGTTCTTC	CATSDQRRGSYNEQFF
TRBV6-1	-	TRBJ2-5	few	TGTGCCAGCAGTGAAGGGGGGACCCCTGGAGAGACCCAGTACTTC	CASSEGGTPGETQYF
TRBV19	-	TRBJ1-5	-	TGTGCCAGTAGTAAACAACAAGATCAGCCCCAGCATTTT	CASSKQQDQPQHF
TRBV18	TRBD1	TRBJ2-7	-	TGTGCCAGCTCATCGGGACAGCCCTACGAGCAGTACTTC	CASSSGQPYEQYF
TRBV20-1	-	TRBJ2-5	-	TGCAGTGCTCGCCCAGGAACGGTAGAGACCCAGTACTTC	CSARPGTVETQYF
TRBV11-1	-	TRBJ1-3	many	TGTGCCAGCAGCTCAGAGATGACGGTTACAAGCTCTGGAAACACCATATATTTT	CASSSEMTVTSSGNTIYF
TRBV20-1	-	TRBJ2-1	few	TGCAGTGCTAGACCGGGGACACTTTACAATGAGCAGTTCTTC	CSARPGTLYNEQFF
TRBV28	TRBD1	TRBJ1-2	-	TGTGCCAGCAGTTTATTGGGCAGGGGGACAAACTATGGCTACACCTTC	CASSLLGRGTNYGYTF
TRBV7-9	TRBD2	TRBJ2-3	-	TGTGCCAGCAGCTATAGCGGGGGTTTCACAGATACGCAGTATTTT	CASSYSGGFTDTQYF
TRBV20-1	-	TRBJ2-1	few	TGCAGTGCTAGTGCCGGAGTGGGCTCCTACAATGAGCAGTTCTTC	CSASAGVGSYNEQFF
TRBV7-2	TRBD2	TRBJ2-3	medium-sized	TGTGCCAGCAGCTTGCGCGGGAGGGAGGATACGCAGTATTTT	CASSLRGREDTQYF
TRBV5-1	TRBD2	TRBJ2-1	-	TGCGCCAGCACCAGAGATAGCGGGAGTCTGAATGAGCAGTTCTTC	CASTRDSGSLNEQFF
TRBV3-1	-	TRBJ1-1	-	TGTGCCAGCAGCCTAAACGGGGGGATGAACACTGAAGCTTTCTTT	CASSLNGGMNTEAFF
TRBV2	TRBD1	TRBJ1-2	-	TGTGCCAGCAGTGTAGACAGGGACCTAGGTGGCTACACCTTC	CASSVDRDLGGYTF
TRBV29-1	TRBD1	TRBJ1-4	-	TGCAGCGCCGGGACAGGGTCGATTAATGAAAAACTGTTTTTT	CSAGTGSINEKLFF
TRBV20-1	TRBD1	TRBJ1-2	few	TGCAGTGCTAGCCGGGACAGGGGGTGGGGTGGCTACACCTTC	CSASRDRGWGGYTF
TRBV18	TRBD2	TRBJ2-1	-	TGTGCCAGCTCACCGTCTCGGCTAGCGGGAGTTAATGAGCAGTTCTTC	CASSPSRLAGVNEQFF
TRBV20-1	-	TRBJ2-1	-	TGCAGTGCTAGTCTCCCAGGGCAAGTGAGCTCCTACAATGAGCAGTTCTTC	CSASLPGQVSSYNEQFF
TRBV7-9	-	TRBJ1-2	few	TGTGCCAGCAGCCTTACCGCGCACAGCGACTATGGCTACACCTTC	CASSLTAHSDYGYTF
TRBV5-1	TRBD1	TRBJ1-3	-	TGCGCCAGCAGCTTGATTCCATCAAGTTCCGGGACAGGCGTCCACTCTGGAAACACCATATATTTT	CASSLIPSSSGTGVHSGNTIYF
TRBV20-1	TRBD2	TRBJ2-2	few	TGCAGTGCTAGAGATGCCCTAGCGGGATTCACCGGGGAGCTGTTTTTT	CSARDALAGFTGELFF
TRBV5-1	-	TRBJ2-6	-	TGCGCCAGCAGCATAAGGTCGATAAGCTCTGGGGCCAACGTCCTGACTTTC	CASSIRSISSGANVLTF
TRBV29-1	TRBD2	TRBJ2-7	-	TGCAGCGTGTTAAGCGGGATCTCCTACGAGCAGTACTTC	CSVLSGISYEQYF